This entry features one T cell receptor beta chain sequence. Its antigen is as yet unknown. Germline values: CDR1 LNHNV, CDR2 YYDKDF (reference sequence). V dropped 5 bases and J dropped 6; count of bases not matched to a gene: 9. This CDR3 is built from 15 residues. This sample was included in a study of cytomegalovirus exposure and HLA in healthy donors. Across the study: Out of 398 genotyped donors, roughly 83% belonged to the Caucasian-associated ancestry cluster. Broader study findings: In a later analysis, productive TCRs from donors in an Asian-associated ancestry cluster reportedly carried fewer N-insertions than the cohort mean. For most subjects, TCR beta sequences were reported to predict HLA-A and HLA-B alleles with accuracy. Within a later analysis, the majority of CMV-associated TCR beta chains appeared HLA-restricted.

This PCR relied on a set of 60 Vbeta primers and 13 Jbeta primers. Data came from immunoSEQ multiplex PCR; TCRdb stores just in-frame clones and leaves some out. Of 100,000 or so clones listed, about 75% are singletons. The sample comprised PBMCs. This receptor was obtained from a woman in her forties in good health and CMV-seronegative. The chain links TRBV15 to TRBJ1-2; 10 bases line up with TRBD1. In DNA form, the CDR3 reads TGTGCCACCAGCGACCGGGACAGGGGATCTGATGGCTACACCTTC. Amino acid sequence: CATSDRDRGSDGYTF.